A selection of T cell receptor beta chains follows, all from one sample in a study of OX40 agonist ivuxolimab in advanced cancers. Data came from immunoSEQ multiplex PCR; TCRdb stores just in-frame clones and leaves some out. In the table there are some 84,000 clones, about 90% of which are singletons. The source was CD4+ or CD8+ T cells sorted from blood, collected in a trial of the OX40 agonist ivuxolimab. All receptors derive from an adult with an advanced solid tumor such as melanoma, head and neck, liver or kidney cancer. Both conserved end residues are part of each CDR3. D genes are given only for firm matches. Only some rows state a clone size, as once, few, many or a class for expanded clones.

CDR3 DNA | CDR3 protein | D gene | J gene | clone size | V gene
TGTGCCAGCAGCTCCTACCCGGGGCTAGCGGGAGGGGGGGAGCAGTTCTTC | CASSSYPGLAGGGEQFF | TRBD2 | TRBJ2-1 | NA | TRBV11-2
TGCAGCGTTGTTACGGACCCTGGAAACACCATATATTTT | CSVVTDPGNTIYF | NA | TRBJ1-3 | NA | TRBV29-1
TGTGCCAGCAGCTTAGAGGATCTGAGCAATCAGCCCCAGCATTTT | CASSLEDLSNQPQHF | NA | TRBJ1-5 | NA | TRBV7-8
TGCGCCAGCAGTGAGTCGCTAGCGGGGGGCACAGATACGCAGTATTTT | CASSESLAGGTDTQYF | TRBD2 | TRBJ2-3 | few | TRBV10-1
TGCGCCAGCAGCCAAGATCGGGGGGGGGCCGTCGAGCAGTACTTC | CASSQDRGGAVEQYF | TRBD2 | TRBJ2-7 | NA | TRBV4-3
TGCGCCAGCAGCCAAGAGGTTAGCGGGGGGAACACCGGGGAGCTGTTTTTT | CASSQEVSGGNTGELFF | TRBD2 | TRBJ2-2 | NA | TRBV4-3
TGTGCCAGCAGCTTAGTCTTCATTGCGGGGGAGCTATCCTACAATGAGCAGTTCTTC | CASSLVFIAGELSYNEQFF | TRBD2 | TRBJ2-1 | once | TRBV11-2
TGTGCCAGCAGTTTTGGGACAGGGATCTACGAGCAGTACTTC | CASSFGTGIYEQYF | TRBD1 | TRBJ2-7 | NA | TRBV27
TGTGCCAGCAGCTTAAGCCCCTATGGGAACTATGGCTACACCTTC | CASSLSPYGNYGYTF | NA | TRBJ1-2 | NA | TRBV11-2
TGCGCCAGCAGTGATACCTGGGGACAGGCGGCGTACGAGCAGTACTTC | CASSDTWGQAAYEQYF | TRBD1 | TRBJ2-7 | NA | TRBV10-1
TGCGCCAGCAGCTTAAACATTGCCTACGAGCAGTACTTC | CASSLNIAYEQYF | NA | TRBJ2-7 | NA | TRBV5-1
TGCAGCGTGGCGGAATTCTACGAGCAGTACTTC | CSVAEFYEQYF | NA | TRBJ2-7 | once | TRBV29-1
TGTGCCAGCAGCCAAGAACCCGGTGTCGACACTGAAGCTTTCTTT | CASSQEPGVDTEAFF | NA | TRBJ1-1 | NA | TRBV4-2
TGTGCCAGTACCAGGGATCCTGAAGCTTTCTTT | CASTRDPEAFF | NA | TRBJ1-1 | NA | TRBV19
TGTGCCAGCACCGACCGTGACGGGGGGGCAAACCTCTTC | CASTDRDGGANLF | TRBD2 | TRBJ2-1 | NA | TRBV6-6
TGCGCCAGCAGCTGGGACAGCCCGGAGACCCAGTACTTC | CASSWDSPETQYF | TRBD1 | TRBJ2-5 | NA | TRBV5-1
TGTGCCAGCTCACCAGACGGGGTCCTCTCCTACGAGCAGTACTTC | CASSPDGVLSYEQYF | NA | TRBJ2-7 | NA | TRBV18
TGTGCCAGCAGTGGCCCCCCCGGGACCCATGATAGATCGGAAGAGACCCAGTACTTC | CASSGPPGTHDRSEETQYF | NA | TRBJ2-5 | NA | TRBV6-1
TGCGCCAGCAGCCCTAACCGGGGGATGAACACTGAAGCTTTCTTT | CASSPNRGMNTEAFF | NA | TRBJ1-1 | once | TRBV5-1
TGTGCCAGTAGTGGGCAGGGTGAATTTATATATCAGCCCCAGCATTTT | CASSGQGEFIYQPQHF | NA | TRBJ1-5 | NA | TRBV19
TGTGCCTGGAGTGTCGTTAGGAACGGGCACCAGCCCCAGCATTTT | CAWSVVRNGHQPQHF | NA | TRBJ1-5 | NA | TRBV30
TGTGCCAGCTCACCTACGACGGGACCGATATACGAGCAGTACTTC | CASSPTTGPIYEQYF | NA | TRBJ2-7 | once | TRBV18
TGTGCCAACAGCGTAGTGGCCGGGGAGCTGTTTTTT | CANSVVAGELFF | NA | TRBJ2-2 | NA | TRBV9
TGCGCCAGCAGTGACCCCGGACGATCCTACGAGCAGTACTTC | CASSDPGRSYEQYF | NA | TRBJ2-7 | NA | TRBV10-2
TGTGCCTGGGAGGGACTAGCAGAGATCAATTACAACACAGATACGCAGTATTTT | CAWEGLAEINYNTDTQYF | TRBD2 | TRBJ2-3 | NA | TRBV30
TGTGCCAGCAGCGTTGGGAGACTATTCCAAGAGACCCAGTACTTC | CASSVGRLFQETQYF | NA | TRBJ2-5 | NA | TRBV9
TGCGCCAGCAGTGTGAACACTGAAGCTTTCTTT | CASSVNTEAFF | NA | TRBJ1-1 | NA | TRBV4-1
TGTGCCAGCAGCGGGACTAGCGGGAAAACCTACGAGCAGTACTTC | CASSGTSGKTYEQYF | TRBD2 | TRBJ2-7 | NA | TRBV5-4
TGTGCCAGCAGTCCGACTGACATACTCTATGGCTACACCTTC | CASSPTDILYGYTF | NA | TRBJ1-2 | once | TRBV27
TGTGCCAGCAGTTACTGGGGGACAGGGCAAGGCGAGCAGTACTTC | CASSYWGTGQGEQYF | TRBD1 | TRBJ2-7 | NA | TRBV6-5
TGTGCCAGCAGCTTAGCCGCTAGGGGGGACTATGGCTACACCTTC | CASSLAARGDYGYTF | NA | TRBJ1-2 | once | TRBV13
TGCGCCAGCAGCTTAGGCGGCACTACCTACGAGCAGTACTTC | CASSLGGTTYEQYF | NA | TRBJ2-7 | NA | TRBV5-1